The TCR beta chain described here comes from a study of blood T cell repertoires in COVID-19. Background on the study: There were acute and convalescent COVID-19 samples, and they came from the United States, Italy and Spain. PBMCs, B-cell-depleted T cells, or T cells provided the cDNA or gDNA that made up the material.

Sequenced by immunoSEQ multiplex PCR; TCRdb stores in-frame clones only, minus some. The table lists about 320,000 clones, around 90% of them singletons. Participants were aged roughly 18 to 100 years from approximately 23 US areas. The TCR originated in a man aged 60-69 years who had recovered from COVID-19. Sequenced: PBMCs or T cells enriched from blood (not recorded which).

The CDR3 DNA reads as TGTGCCAGCGGGGCCCCGGGCGGGAGAGGGGCTGAGCAGTTCTTC. Protein sequence: CASGAPGGRGAEQFF. The chain links TRBV6-5 to TRBJ2-1; TRBD2 agrees at 7 bases. This CDR3 has 15 residues. The germline V gene encodes CDR1 MNHEY and CDR2 SVGAGI. Unmatched junction bases numbered 16, after V lost 8 bases and J lost 9 bases.